The TCR beta chain described here comes from a study of early T cells in non-severe SARS-CoV-2 infection. In the library, individual cDNA molecules carried attached unique molecular identifiers. TCRdb recomputed calls from the 5' RACE reads with MiXCR, one row per CDR3 protein. There are some 110,000 distinct CDR3 sequences in the sample; about 15% occur only once, and 20% to 25% lies in the top ten. There are 14 residues in the CDR3. V dropped 4 bases and J dropped 6 bases, with 14 bases sitting between them. Germline loops: CDR1 LGHDT, CDR2 YNNKEL (reference sequence). Input material: whole blood. J is TRBJ2-3 and V is TRBV3-1; D uncertain. The receptor's source is an adult who was a healthcare worker with PCR-confirmed SARS-CoV-2 infection or an uninfected control (not recorded which). For the CDR3, the DNA is TGTGCCAGCAGCCCCACGAGTAACGTGGATACGCAGTATTTT. As protein: CASSPTSNVDTQYF.